One sample yielded the 24 T cell receptor beta chains listed below, sequenced in a study of PD-1 blockade in classical Hodgkin lymphoma. Method: immunoSEQ multiplex PCR; TCRdb's copy keeps in-frame clones and lacks some. Of tens of thousands of clones listed, over 70% are singletons. Described time point: cycle 4 day 1 (C4D1), after less than seven weeks of nivolumab. Exposure to brentuximab vedotin varied, and each patient had relapsed following autologous stem cell transplantation. The material was peripheral blood mononuclear cells (PBMCs), obtained before the fourth cycle of nivolumab. The receptor source for this set is a human donor with classical Hodgkin lymphoma.

This clone was recorded only once. The V and J genes are TRBV7-9 and TRBJ2-7; possibly TRBD2 for D (5 bases). Germline V gives CDR1 SEHNR, CDR2 FQNEAQ (reference sequence). CDR3 size: 12 residues. Between the trimmed V and J ends, which lost 5 bases and 4 bases, there was a span of 9 bases. The CDR3 nucleotides are TGTGCCAGCAGCCCCCGGACTTACGAGCAGTACTTC. Translated: CASSPRTYEQYF.

CDR3 bases: TGTGCCAGCAGCTTGACTAGCGGGGGGAATGGGGACATTCAGTACTTC. Translation: CASSLTSGGNGDIQYF. The chain couples TRBV5-6 to TRBJ2-4, with 12 nucleotides matching TRBD2. This CDR3 comprises 16 residues. CDR1 is SGHDT and CDR2 is YYEEEE in the germline V gene. Trimming took 1 base from V and 8 from J; bases not matched to a gene: 7. Full variable domain (outside the CDR3, taken from reference TRBV5-6 and TRBJ2-4): DAGVTQSPTHLIKTRGQQVTLRCSPKSGHDTVSWYQQALGQGPQFIFQYYEEEERQRGNFPDRFSGHQFPNYSSELNVNALLLGDSALYLCASSLTSGGNGDIQYFGAGTRLSVL.

In DNA form, the CDR3 reads TGTGCCAGCAGCCTATTTGAAATCACTGAAGCTTTCTTT. It codes for CASSLFEITEAFF. The V and J genes are TRBV21-1 and TRBJ1-1. TRBV21-1 is assigned pseudogene status. The CDR3 is made up of 13 amino acids.

A note on this clone: The same CDR3 also results from other DNA sequences found in this sample. The gene calls are TRBV9 and TRBJ2-1; the match to TRBD2 covers 9 bases. Per germline, CDR1 SGDLS and CDR2 YYNGEE. The CDR3 length is 15 residues. V shed 0 bases and J 6 bases; nucleotides not matched to a gene: 4. The CDR3 region has the DNA TGTGCCAGCAGCGTAGCCGGGACTAGCCGCAATGAGCAGTTCTTC. Translation: CASSVAGTSRNEQFF.

This clone showed up just a few times. The chain uses TRBV6-5 and TRBJ1-1; TRBD1 might be the D (6 bases). The CDR3 consists of 15 residues. CDR1 and CDR2 from the germline V gene are MNHEY and SVGAGI. Trimming stripped 3 bases from V and 5 bases from J, with 16 bases between. The DNA for the CDR3 is TGTGCCAGCAGTTATTCTGGGACATTTGGGACTGAAGCTTTCTTT. This sequence encodes CASSYSGTFGTEAFF.

V gene TRBV7-9 combines with J gene TRBJ2-5; the match to TRBD1 covers 8 bases. Losses at the gene ends were 6 bases for V and 1 base for J; bases not matched to a gene: 7. CDR3 size: 15 residues. Germline CDR1 is SEHNR and CDR2 is FQNEAQ (reference sequence). Written as DNA, the CDR3 is TGTGCCAGCAGTTATCGGGACAGGTCCCAAGAGACCCAGTACTTC. Amino acid sequence: CASSYRDRSQETQYF.

The CDR3 nucleotides read TGCGCCAGCAGCCGAGACAGTCCTAGCACAGATACGCAGTATTTT. Translated: CASSRDSPSTDTQYF. The genes are TRBV5-1 and TRBJ2-3; perhaps TRBD1 as D (5 bases). Germline V lookup: CDR1 SGHRS, CDR2 YFSETQ. This CDR3 contains 15 residues. V lost 4 bases and J lost 0, with 12 bases in between.

The chain uses TRBV19 and TRBJ1-1, with D uncertain. With 5 bases removed from V and 6 bases from J, the gap between germline ends came to 19 bases. The CDR3 length is 15 residues. Germline assignment: CDR1 LNHDA and CDR2 SQIVND (reference sequence). DNA of the CDR3: TGTGCCAGTAGTCTTCCCCTCCAGTTGGGGTCTGAAGCTTTCTTT. Protein: CASSLPLQLGSEAFF.

The gene calls are TRBV6-5 and TRBJ2-7; 9 nucleotides agree with TRBD1. The CDR3 runs 14 residues. Per germline, CDR1 MNHEY and CDR2 SVGAGI. Trimming at V came to 6 bases and at J to 4 bases, leaving 7 bases not matched to a gene. The CDR3 protein is CASRGGTGLYEQYF. In nucleotides, the CDR3 is TGTGCCAGCAGAGGAGGGACAGGGTTGTACGAGCAGTACTTC.

This chain links TRBV6-1 with TRBJ2-7, with 7 bases identical to TRBD1. This CDR3 spans 14 amino acids. The V gene's germline CDR1 is MNHNS and CDR2 SASEGT. With 6 bases clipped from V and 2 bases from J, the junction kept 7 bases outside the gene matches. CDR3 coding DNA: TGTGCCAGCAGCCTTCGGACAGGACCCTACGAGCAGTACTTC. Amino acids: CASSLRTGPYEQYF.

The gene calls are TRBV4-3 and TRBJ1-2, with D hard to call. The CDR3 totals 13 residues. Deletions cut 2 bases from V and 8 bases from J, with 12 bases between. Germline V gene lookup returns CDR1 LGHNA and CDR2 YSLEER. In DNA form, the CDR3 reads TGCGCCAGCAGCCAATCAGAGTCAAAGGGCTACACCTTC. Amino acids: CASSQSESKGYTF.

The rearrangement links TRBV5-4 to TRBJ2-7; TRBD1 aligns across 10 bases. There are 14 residues in the CDR3. Looked up from germline, CDR1 is SGHNT and CDR2 is YYREEE (reference sequence). V lost 5 bases to trimming and J lost 5 bases; unmatched junction nucleotides: 7. Written as DNA, the CDR3 is TGTGCCAGCAGGCACCGGGACAGGGGCCACGAGCAGTACTTC. Translating gives CASRHRDRGHEQYF.

This chain's CDR3 is CASSGGYNEQFF. In DNA form, the CDR3 reads TGTGCCAGCAGTGGGGGGTACAATGAGCAGTTCTTC. The chain joins TRBV6-1 to TRBJ2-1, with D possibly called TRBD1 or TRBD2 (5 bases each). The germline V and J ends were trimmed by 4 bases and 4 bases, with 5 bases remaining between them. Germline values: CDR1 MNHNS, CDR2 SASEGT. This CDR3 region has 12 residues.

J is TRBJ2-5 and V is TRBV6-5; D is perhaps TRBD1 (5 bases). The J call is uncertain, as TRBJ2-7 better fits the DNA end. Germline lookup yields CDR1 MNHEY and CDR2 SVGAGI. CDR3 length: 15 amino acids. CDR3 loop: CASSPTVRGSYEQYF. The CDR3 nucleotides are TGTGCCAGCAGCCCGACAGTGCGAGGATCCTACGAGCAGTACTTC.

The chain uses TRBV7-2 and TRBJ1-4, with unresolved D. Trimming removed 5 bases at V and 8 bases at J, with 18 bases between. The CDR3 length is 15 residues. From germline, CDR1 is SGHTA and CDR2 FQGNSA. In nucleotides, the CDR3 is TGTGCCAGCAGCCCTCAGGCCGGGGTACGCGAAAAACTGTTTTTT. The encoded protein is CASSPQAGVREKLFF.

The V call is TRBV5-6, the J call TRBJ1-2; D possibly corresponds to TRBD1 (5 bases). CDR1 is SGHDT, CDR2 YYEEEE, per germline. Trimming left V 1 base short and J 4 bases short, with 8 bases between. The CDR3 covers 13 residues. The CDR3 protein is CASSLFQGYGYTF. CDR3 DNA sequence: TGTGCCAGCAGCTTGTTTCAGGGCTATGGCTACACCTTC.

The chain has TRBV25-1 and TRBJ2-7; no firm D call. Between the trimmed V and J ends, which lost 1 base and 6 bases, there was a span of 13 bases. Per the germline V gene, CDR1 is MGHDK and CDR2 is SYGVNS. The CDR3 consists of 14 residues. The CDR3 here is CASSELMARGEQYF. The CDR3 DNA is TGTGCCAGCAGTGAATTAATGGCCCGTGGCGAGCAGTACTTC.

The V and J genes are TRBV27 and TRBJ1-1; 8 bases line up with TRBD1. The CDR3 is 16 residues long. Germline values: CDR1 MNHEY, CDR2 SMNVEV (reference sequence). Trimming took 3 bases from V and 5 from J; bases not matched to a gene: 11. CDR3 residues: CASSFIGQGAWTEAFF. The CDR3 bases are TGTGCCAGCAGTTTCATCGGGCAGGGGGCTTGGACTGAAGCTTTCTTT.

The chain combines TRBV27 with TRBJ2-3, with D hard to call. The germline V gene encodes CDR1 MNHEY and CDR2 SMNVEV (reference sequence). The length of the CDR3 is 12 residues. The V end lost 2 bases, the J end lost 4 bases, and 4 bases lay between the germline ends. The CDR3 loop is CASSLRADTQYF. The CDR3 DNA is TGTGCCAGCAGTTTACGTGCAGATACGCAGTATTTT.

The V gene is TRBV10-3, the J gene TRBJ2-7; D is unclear. The V gene's germline CDR1 is ENHRY and CDR2 SYGVKD. The CDR3 contains 13 residues. Trimming pared 10 bases from V and 2 bases from J, leaving 15 bases between. The CDR3 region is CATRYGTTYEQYF. The CDR3 DNA sequence: TGTGCCACCAGGTATGGTACGACCTACGAGCAGTACTTC.

A note on this clone: Other DNA variants within this sample encode the same CDR3. This chain links TRBV20-1 with TRBJ2-1; D is uncertain. V shed 3 bases and J shed 4 bases, with 4 bases lying between them. The CDR3 covers 11 residues. The germline V gene has CDR1 DFQATT and CDR2 SNEGSKA (reference sequence). The CDR3 nucleotides are TGCAGTGCTAGTTCATACAATGAGCAGTTCTTC. As protein: CSASSYNEQFF.

V usage is TRBV6-1 and J usage is TRBJ1-6, with 9 bases identical to TRBD1. This CDR3 contains 13 residues. Trimming at V came to 6 bases and at J to 7 bases, leaving 1 base not matched to a gene. Germline CDR1 is MNHNS and CDR2 is SASEGT. DNA of the CDR3: TGTGCCAGCAGGGGGACAGGGAATTCACCCCTCCACTTT. Its protein product is CASRGTGNSPLHF.

The gene calls are TRBV14 and TRBJ2-3, with D possibly matching TRBD2 (5 bases). In germline, CDR1 is SGHDN, CDR2 FVKESK. Trimming left V 0 bases short and J 5 bases short, with 12 bases between. The CDR3 has 15 residues. For the CDR3, the DNA is TGTGCCAGCAGCCAAGATTGGGTTGAGGGAGATACGCAGTATTTT. Amino acid sequence: CASSQDWVEGDTQYF.

This chain uses TRBV5-4 with TRBJ2-3; D is perhaps TRBD2 (6 bases). Germline V gene sequence: CDR1 SGHNT, CDR2 YYREEE (reference sequence). The CDR3 runs 16 residues. V shed 8 bases and J shed 7 bases, with 26 bases lying between them. This CDR3 is CASLPSYGGVGNTQYF. Here the CDR3 DNA reads TGTGCCAGTCTCCCCTCGTACGGGGGAGTAGGAAATACGCAGTATTTT.